Described below is a single TCR beta chain sequence and its context. Its antigen remains unidentified. The entry originates in a study of T cells in Graves' hyperthyroidism and ophthalmopathy. General study points: From stable hyperthyroidism, ophthalmopathy was set apart by a 13 V-J model.

RNA transcripts gave rise to amplified TCR beta CDR3 regions. Using the HTBI primer set, a first-round RT-PCR was run on the TCR CDR3. Each CDR3 protein gets one entry after TCRdb re-called the multiplex PCR reads with MiXCR. Among some 600,000 distinct CDR3 sequences listed, about 15% were seen once. The length of the CDR3 is 12 residues. V lost 10 bases, J lost 6 bases, and 6 bases stayed unmatched. Germline V gene sequence: CDR1 LNHDA, CDR2 SQIVND (reference sequence). Sequencing input: blood. This clonotype was sampled from a woman aged 30 to 39 with Graves' hyperthyroidism that later progressed to Graves' ophthalmopathy. The chain has TRBV19 and TRBJ2-1, with 7 bases lining up with TRBD2. This CDR3 reads CAIRASGNEQFF. CDR3 in DNA: TGTGCCATTAGGGCTAGCGGCAATGAGCAGTTCTTC.